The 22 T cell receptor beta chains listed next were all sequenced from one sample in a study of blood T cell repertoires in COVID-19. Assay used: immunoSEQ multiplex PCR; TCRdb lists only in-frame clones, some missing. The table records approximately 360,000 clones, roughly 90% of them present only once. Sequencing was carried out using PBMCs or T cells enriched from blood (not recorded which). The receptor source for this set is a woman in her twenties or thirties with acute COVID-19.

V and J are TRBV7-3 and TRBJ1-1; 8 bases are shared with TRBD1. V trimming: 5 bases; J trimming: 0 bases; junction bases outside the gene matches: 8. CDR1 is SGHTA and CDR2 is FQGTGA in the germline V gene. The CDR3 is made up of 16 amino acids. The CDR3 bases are TGTGCCAGCAGCAACACCCCGGGACAGGTGAACACTGAAGCTTTCTTT. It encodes CASSNTPGQVNTEAFF. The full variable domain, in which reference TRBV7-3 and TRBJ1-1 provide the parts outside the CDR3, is GAGVSQTPSNKVTEKGKYVELRCDPISGHTALYWYRQSLGQGPEFLIYFQGTGAADDSGLPNDRFFAVRPEGSVSTLKIQRTERGDSAVYLCASSNTPGQVNTEAFFGQGTRLTVV.

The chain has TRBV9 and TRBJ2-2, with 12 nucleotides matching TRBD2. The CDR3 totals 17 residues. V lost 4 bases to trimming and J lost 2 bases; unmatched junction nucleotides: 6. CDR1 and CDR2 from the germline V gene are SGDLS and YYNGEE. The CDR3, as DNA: TGTGCCAGCAGCTACCGGACTAGCGGGGCTAACACCGGGGAGCTGTTTTTT. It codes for CASSYRTSGANTGELFF. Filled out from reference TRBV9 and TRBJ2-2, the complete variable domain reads DSGVTQTPKHLITATGQRVTLRCSPRSGDLSVYWYQQSLDQGLQFLIQYYNGEERAKGNILERFSAQQFPDLHSELNLSSLELGDSALYFCASSYRTSGANTGELFFGEGSRLTVL.

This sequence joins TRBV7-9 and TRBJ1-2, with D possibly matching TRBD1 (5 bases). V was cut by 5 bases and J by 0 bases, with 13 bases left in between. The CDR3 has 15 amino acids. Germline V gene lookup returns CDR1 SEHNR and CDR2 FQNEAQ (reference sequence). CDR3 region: CASSANRPANYGYTF. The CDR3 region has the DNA TGTGCCAGCAGCGCCAACAGGCCAGCTAACTATGGCTACACCTTC.

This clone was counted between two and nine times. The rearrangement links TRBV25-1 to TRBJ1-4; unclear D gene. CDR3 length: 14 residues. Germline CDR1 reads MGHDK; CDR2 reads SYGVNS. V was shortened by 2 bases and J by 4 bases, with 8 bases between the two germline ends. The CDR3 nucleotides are TGTGCCAGCAGTGAAGCGGCCCGTAATGAAAAACTGTTTTTT. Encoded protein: CASSEAARNEKLFF.

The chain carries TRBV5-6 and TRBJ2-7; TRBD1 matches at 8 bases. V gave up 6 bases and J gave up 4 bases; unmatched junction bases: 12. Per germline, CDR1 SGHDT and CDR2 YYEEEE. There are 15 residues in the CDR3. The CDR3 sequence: CASTFARRGRYEQYF. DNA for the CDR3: TGTGCCAGCACCTTCGCTCGCAGGGGGCGGTACGAGCAGTACTTC.

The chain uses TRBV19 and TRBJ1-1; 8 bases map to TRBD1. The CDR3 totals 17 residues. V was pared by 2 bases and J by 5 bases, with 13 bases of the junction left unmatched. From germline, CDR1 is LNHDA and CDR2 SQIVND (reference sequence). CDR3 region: CASSIISGGWSRTEAFF. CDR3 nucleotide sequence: TGTGCCAGTAGTATAATCTCAGGGGGCTGGTCCCGAACTGAAGCTTTCTTT.

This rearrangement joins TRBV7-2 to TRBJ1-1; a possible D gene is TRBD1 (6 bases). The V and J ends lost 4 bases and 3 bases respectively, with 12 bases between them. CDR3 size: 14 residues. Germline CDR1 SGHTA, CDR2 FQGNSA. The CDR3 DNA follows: TGTGCCAGCAGCTCCCGGGCAGGGGACACTGAAGCTTTCTTT. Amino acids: CASSSRAGDTEAFF.

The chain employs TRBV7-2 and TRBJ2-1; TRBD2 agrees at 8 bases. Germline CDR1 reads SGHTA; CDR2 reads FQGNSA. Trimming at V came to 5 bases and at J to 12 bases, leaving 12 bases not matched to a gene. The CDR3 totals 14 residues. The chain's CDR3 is CASSQKTAGGGQFF. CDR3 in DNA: TGTGCCAGCAGCCAAAAAACTGCGGGGGGTGGGCAGTTCTTC.

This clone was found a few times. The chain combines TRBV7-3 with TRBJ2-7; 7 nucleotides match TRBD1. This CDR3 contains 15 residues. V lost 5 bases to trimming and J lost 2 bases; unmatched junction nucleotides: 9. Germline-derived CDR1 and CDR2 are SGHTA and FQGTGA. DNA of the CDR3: TGTGCCAGCAGCGCCGGAGGACAGGCCACCTACGAGCAGTACTTC. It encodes CASSAGGQATYEQYF.

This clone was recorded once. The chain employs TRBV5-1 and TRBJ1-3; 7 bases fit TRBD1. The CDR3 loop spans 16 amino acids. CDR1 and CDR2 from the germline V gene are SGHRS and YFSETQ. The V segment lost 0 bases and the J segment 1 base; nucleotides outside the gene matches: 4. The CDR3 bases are TGCGCCAGCAGCTTGGCCCCGACAGGGTCTGGAAACACCATATATTTT. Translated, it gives CASSLAPTGSGNTIYF.

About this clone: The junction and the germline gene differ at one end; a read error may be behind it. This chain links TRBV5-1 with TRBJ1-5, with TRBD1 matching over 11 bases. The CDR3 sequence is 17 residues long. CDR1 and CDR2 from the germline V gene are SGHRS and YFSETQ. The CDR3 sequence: CASTRDRGMEVNQPQHF. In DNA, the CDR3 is TGCGCCAGCACCCGGGACAGGGGGATGGAAGTGAATCAACCCCAGCATTTT.

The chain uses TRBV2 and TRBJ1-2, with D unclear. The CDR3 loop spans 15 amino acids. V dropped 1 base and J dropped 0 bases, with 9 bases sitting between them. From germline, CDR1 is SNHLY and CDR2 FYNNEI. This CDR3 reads CASSEDVSPNYGYTF. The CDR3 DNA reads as TGTGCCAGCAGTGAAGATGTCAGTCCTAACTATGGCTACACCTTC.

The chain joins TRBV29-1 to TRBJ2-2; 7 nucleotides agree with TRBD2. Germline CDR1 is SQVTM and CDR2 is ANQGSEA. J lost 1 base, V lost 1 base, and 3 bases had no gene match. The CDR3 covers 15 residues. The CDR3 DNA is TGCAGCGTTGAAGCGGGGGGAAGGAACACCGGGGAGCTGTTTTTT. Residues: CSVEAGGRNTGELFF.

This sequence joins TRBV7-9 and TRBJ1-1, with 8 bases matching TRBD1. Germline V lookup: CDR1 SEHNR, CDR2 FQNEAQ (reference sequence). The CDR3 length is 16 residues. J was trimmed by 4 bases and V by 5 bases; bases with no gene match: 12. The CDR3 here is CASSPITGQAFTEAFF. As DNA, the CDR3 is TGTGCCAGCAGCCCCATAACGGGACAGGCCTTCACTGAAGCTTTCTTT.

DNA of the CDR3: TGCGCCAGCAGAGTAATCTCGACAGGCGTTATAACTTGTCCCCTCCACTTT. Amino acid sequence: CASRVISTGVITCPLHF. This chain uses TRBV10-1 with TRBJ1-6, with D possibly being TRBD1 (6 bases). The CDR3 is made up of 17 amino acids. Trimming stripped 6 bases from V and 13 bases from J, with 28 bases between. Germline V gene lookup returns CDR1 WNHNN and CDR2 SYGVQD (reference sequence).

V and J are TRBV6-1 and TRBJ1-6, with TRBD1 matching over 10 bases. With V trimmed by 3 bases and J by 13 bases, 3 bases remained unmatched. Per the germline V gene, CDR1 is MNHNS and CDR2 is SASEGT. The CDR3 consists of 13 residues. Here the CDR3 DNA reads TGTGCCAGCAGTGAGACAGGGGGCTCGCCCCTCCACTTT. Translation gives CASSETGGSPLHF.

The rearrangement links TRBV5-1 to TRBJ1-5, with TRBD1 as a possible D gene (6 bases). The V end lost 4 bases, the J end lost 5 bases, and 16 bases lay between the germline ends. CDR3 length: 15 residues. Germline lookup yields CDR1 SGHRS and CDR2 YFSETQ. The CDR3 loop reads CASSQTTGGDQPQHF. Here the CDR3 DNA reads TGCGCCAGCAGCCAAACGACTGGGGGCGATCAGCCCCAGCATTTT.

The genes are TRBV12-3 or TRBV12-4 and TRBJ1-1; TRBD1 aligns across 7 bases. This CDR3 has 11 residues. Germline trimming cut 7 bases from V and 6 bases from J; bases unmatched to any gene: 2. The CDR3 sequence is CASMTGSEAFF. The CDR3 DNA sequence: TGTGCCAGCATGACAGGGTCTGAAGCTTTCTTT.

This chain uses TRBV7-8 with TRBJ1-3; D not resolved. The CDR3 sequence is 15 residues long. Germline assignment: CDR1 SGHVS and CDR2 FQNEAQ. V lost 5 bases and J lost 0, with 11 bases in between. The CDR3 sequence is CASSLTWSSGNTIYF. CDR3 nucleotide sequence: TGTGCCAGCAGCCTCACATGGAGCTCTGGAAACACCATATATTTT.

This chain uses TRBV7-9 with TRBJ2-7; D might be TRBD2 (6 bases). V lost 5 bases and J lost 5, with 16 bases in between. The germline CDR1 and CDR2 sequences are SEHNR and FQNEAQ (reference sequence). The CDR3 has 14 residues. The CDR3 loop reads CASSRTDYFDEQYF. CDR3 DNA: TGTGCCAGCAGCCGGACGGACTACTTCGACGAGCAGTACTTC.

In DNA form, the CDR3 reads TGCAGTGCTAGTTACGGGAGCTCCTACAATGAGCAGTTCTTC. This translates into CSASYGSSYNEQFF. The chain has TRBV20-1 and TRBJ2-1; D is perhaps TRBD2 (6 bases). Trimming removed 3 bases from V and 0 bases from J, with 9 bases in between. Germline values: CDR1 DFQATT, CDR2 SNEGSKA (reference sequence). The CDR3 has 14 residues.

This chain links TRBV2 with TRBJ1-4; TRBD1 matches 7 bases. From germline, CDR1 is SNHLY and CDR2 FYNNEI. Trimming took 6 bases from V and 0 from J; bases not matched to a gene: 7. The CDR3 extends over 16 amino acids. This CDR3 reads CASSADRVATNEKLFF. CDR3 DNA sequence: TGTGCCAGCAGCGCAGACAGGGTCGCAACTAATGAAAAACTGTTTTTT.